The clone carrying this T cell receptor (beta chain) was seen just once. Per the study methods: Using reference gene primer amplification, nucleated cell counts were estimated. Sequenced by immunoSEQ multiplex PCR; TCRdb stores in-frame clones only, minus some. The DNA was the basis for D and trimming; V, J and clone size are from that table. The sample has about 66,000 clones, roughly nine tenths seen once; the top ten hold about 6.8%. The entry originates in a study of blood T cell repertoires in COVID-19. For the study at large: Acute and convalescent COVID-19 samples came from the United States, Italy and Spain.

Looked up from germline, CDR1 is LGHNA and CDR2 is YNFKEQ. This CDR3 is built from 14 residues. V was cut by 1 base and J by 4 bases, with 11 bases left in between. This TCR derives from a human donor in a cohort sampled during active COVID-19. Sequencing used peripheral blood. The chain recombines TRBV4-2 with TRBJ2-7, with a tentative D call TRBD2 (6 bases). The CDR3 sequence is CASSQARDGYEQYF. As DNA, the CDR3 is TGTGCCAGCAGCCAAGCGCGGGATGGGTACGAGCAGTACTTC.